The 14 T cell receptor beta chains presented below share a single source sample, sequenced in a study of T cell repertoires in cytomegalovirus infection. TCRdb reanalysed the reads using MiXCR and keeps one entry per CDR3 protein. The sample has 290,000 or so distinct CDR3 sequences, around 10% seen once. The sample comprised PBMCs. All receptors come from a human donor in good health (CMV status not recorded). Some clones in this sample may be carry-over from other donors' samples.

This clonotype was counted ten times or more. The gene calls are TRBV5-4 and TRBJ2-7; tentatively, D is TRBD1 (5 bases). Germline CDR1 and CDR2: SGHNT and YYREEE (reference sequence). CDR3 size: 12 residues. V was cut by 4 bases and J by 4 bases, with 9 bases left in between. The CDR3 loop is CASSHDSYEQYF. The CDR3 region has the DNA TGTGCCAGCAGCCACGACAGTTACGAGCAGTACTTC.

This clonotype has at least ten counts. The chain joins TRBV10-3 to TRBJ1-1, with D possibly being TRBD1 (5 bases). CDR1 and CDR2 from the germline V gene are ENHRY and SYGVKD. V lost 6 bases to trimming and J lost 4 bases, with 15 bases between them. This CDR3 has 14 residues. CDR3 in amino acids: CAISPRGEGTEAFF. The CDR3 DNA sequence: TGTGCCATCAGCCCCAGAGGGGAGGGCACTGAAGCTTTCTTT.

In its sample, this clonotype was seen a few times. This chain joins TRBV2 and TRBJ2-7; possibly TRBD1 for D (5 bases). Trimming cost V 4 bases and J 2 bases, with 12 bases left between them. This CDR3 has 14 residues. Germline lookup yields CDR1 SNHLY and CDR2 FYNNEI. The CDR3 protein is CASSVQVQAYEQYF. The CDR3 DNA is TGTGCCAGCAGTGTACAGGTTCAAGCCTACGAGCAGTACTTC.

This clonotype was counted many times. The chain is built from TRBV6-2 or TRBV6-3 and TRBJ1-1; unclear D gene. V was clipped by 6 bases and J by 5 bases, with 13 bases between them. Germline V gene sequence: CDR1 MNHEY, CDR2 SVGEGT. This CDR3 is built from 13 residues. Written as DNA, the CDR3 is TGTGCCAGCAGCCTCCTCACGGGGACTGAAGCTTTCTTT. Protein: CASSLLTGTEAFF.

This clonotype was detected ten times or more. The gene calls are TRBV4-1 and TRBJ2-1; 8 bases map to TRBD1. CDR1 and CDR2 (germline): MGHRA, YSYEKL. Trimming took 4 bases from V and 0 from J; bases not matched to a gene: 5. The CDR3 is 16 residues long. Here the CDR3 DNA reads TGCGCCAGCAGCCCTGGACAGGGTAGCTCCTACAATGAGCAGTTCTTC. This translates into CASSPGQGSSYNEQFF.

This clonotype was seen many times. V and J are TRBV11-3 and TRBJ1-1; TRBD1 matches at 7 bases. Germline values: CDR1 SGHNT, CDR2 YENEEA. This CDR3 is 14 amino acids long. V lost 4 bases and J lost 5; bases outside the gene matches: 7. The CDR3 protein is CASSSQGGTTEAFF. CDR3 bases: TGTGCCAGCAGCTCCCAGGGGGGGACAACTGAAGCTTTCTTT.

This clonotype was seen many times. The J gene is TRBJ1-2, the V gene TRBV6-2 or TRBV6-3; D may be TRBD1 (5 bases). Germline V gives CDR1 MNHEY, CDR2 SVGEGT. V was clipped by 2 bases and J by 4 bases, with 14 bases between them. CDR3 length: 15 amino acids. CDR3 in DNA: TGTGCCAGCAGTTACCCCAAAGACAGCGTCTATGGCTACACCTTC. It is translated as CASSYPKDSVYGYTF.

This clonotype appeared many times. This CDR3 reads CASSFEQGGAEQYF. DNA of the CDR3: TGCGCCAGCAGCTTTGAACAGGGAGGAGCCGAGCAGTACTTC. The chain uses TRBV5-1 and TRBJ2-7; D is perhaps TRBD1 or TRBD2 (6 bases each). The V and J ends lost 2 bases and 6 bases respectively, with 15 bases between them. The CDR3 length is 14 residues. The V gene's germline CDR1 is SGHRS and CDR2 YFSETQ.

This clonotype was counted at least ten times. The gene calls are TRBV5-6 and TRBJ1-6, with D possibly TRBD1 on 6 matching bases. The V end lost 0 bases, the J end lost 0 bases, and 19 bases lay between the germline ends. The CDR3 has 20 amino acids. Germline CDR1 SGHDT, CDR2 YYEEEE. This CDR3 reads CASSLGPPGGFSSYNSPLHF. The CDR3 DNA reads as TGTGCCAGCAGCTTGGGCCCTCCGGGGGGCTTTAGCTCCTATAATTCACCCCTCCACTTT.

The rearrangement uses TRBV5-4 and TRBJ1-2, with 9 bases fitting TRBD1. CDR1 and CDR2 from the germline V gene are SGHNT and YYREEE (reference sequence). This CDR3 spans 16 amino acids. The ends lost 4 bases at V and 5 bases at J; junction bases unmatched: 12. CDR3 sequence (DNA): TGTGCCAGCAGCGGATCTACCGGGACAGGGCGATATGGCTACACCTTC. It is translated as CASSGSTGTGRYGYTF.

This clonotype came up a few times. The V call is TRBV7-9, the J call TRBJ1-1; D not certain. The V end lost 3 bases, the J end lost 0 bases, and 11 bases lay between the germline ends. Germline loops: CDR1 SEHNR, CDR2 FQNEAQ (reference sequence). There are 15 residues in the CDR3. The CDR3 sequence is CASSLSRRLNTEAFF. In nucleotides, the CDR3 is TGTGCCAGCAGCTTGTCTCGGAGACTGAACACTGAAGCTTTCTTT.

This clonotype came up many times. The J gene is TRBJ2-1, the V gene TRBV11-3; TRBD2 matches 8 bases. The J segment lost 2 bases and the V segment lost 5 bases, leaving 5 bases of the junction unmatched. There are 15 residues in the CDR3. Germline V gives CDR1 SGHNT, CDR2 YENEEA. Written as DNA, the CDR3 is TGTGCCAGCAGCCTTAGCGGGGAAACCTACAATGAGCAGTTCTTC. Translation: CASSLSGETYNEQFF. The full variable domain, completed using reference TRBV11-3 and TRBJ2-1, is EAGVVQSPRYKIIEKKQPVAFWCNPISGHNTLYWYLQNLGQGPELLIRYENEEAVDDSQLPKDRFSAERLKGVDSTLKIQPAELGDSAVYLCASSLSGETYNEQFFGPGTRLTVL.

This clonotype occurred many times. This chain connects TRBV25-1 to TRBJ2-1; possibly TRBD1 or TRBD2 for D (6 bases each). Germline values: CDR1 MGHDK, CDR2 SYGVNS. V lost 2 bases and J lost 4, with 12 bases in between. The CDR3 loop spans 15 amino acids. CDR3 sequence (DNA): TGTGCCAGCAGTGAACGGGGGCAGGTTTACAATGAGCAGTTCTTC. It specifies CASSERGQVYNEQFF.

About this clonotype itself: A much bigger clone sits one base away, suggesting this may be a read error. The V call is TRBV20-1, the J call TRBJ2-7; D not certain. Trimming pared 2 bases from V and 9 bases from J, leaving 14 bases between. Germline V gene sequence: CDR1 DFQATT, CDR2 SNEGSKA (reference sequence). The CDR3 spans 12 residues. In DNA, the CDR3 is TGCAGTGCTAGAAATGGTGTAGTGTCGCAGTACTTC. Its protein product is CSARNGVVSQYF.